The clone carrying this T cell receptor beta chain came up many times. The target antigen is unknown. The sample is drawn from a study of T cells in Graves' hyperthyroidism and ophthalmopathy. Study-wide findings and caveats: A 13 V-J signature model discriminated ophthalmopathy versus stable hyperthyroidism.

The CDR3 regions of TCR beta were amplified from RNA transcripts. An initial round of RT-PCR targeting the TCR CDR3 relied on the HTBI primer set. TCRdb fed the multiplex PCR reads into MiXCR, producing one record per CDR3 protein. The sample consists of 350,000 to 400,000 distinct CDR3 sequences, about 18% of them appearing once. Patients between 18 and 65 years old had hyperthyroidism, newly diagnosed and lasting under 2 months. Exclusion criteria comprised uncontrolled infection, other autoimmune disease, pregnancy or lactation. The source of the PBMCs was more than 9.5 ml of fresh peripheral blood. CDR3 length equals 13 residues. Between the trimmed V and J ends, which lost 2 bases and 5 bases, there was a span of 9 bases. Germline CDR1 SGHVS, CDR2 FNYEAQ.

The sequence came from a woman aged 18-29 years with Graves' hyperthyroidism. Specimen: blood. This sequence joins TRBV7-6 and TRBJ2-5, with a tentative D call TRBD2 (6 bases). The chain's CDR3 is CASSLTSMETQYF. The CDR3, as DNA: TGTGCCAGCAGCTTAACTAGCATGGAGACCCAGTACTTC. Combining the CDR3 with reference TRBV7-6 and TRBJ2-5 gives the whole variable domain GAGVSQSPRYKVTKRGQDVALRCDPISGHVSLYWYRQALGQGPEFLTYFNYEAQQDKSGLPNDRFSAERPEGSISTLTIQRTEQRDSAMYRCASSLTSMETQYFGPGTRLLVL.